This TCR beta chain emerged from a study of patients and donors after allogeneic stem cell transplantation. Each CDR3 protein is one row after TCRdb ran MiXCR on the RT-PCR reads. The sample holds about 25,000 distinct CDR3 sequences; roughly 8% are singletons and the top ten take around 50%. Trimming stripped 5 bases from V and 7 bases from J, with 17 bases between. This CDR3 is 15 amino acids long. CDR1 and CDR2 from the germline V gene are SGHAT and FQNNGV. This clonotype was seen ten or more times. The TCR sequence derives from a human donor who was either an allogeneic HSCT recipient or a stem cell or donor lymphocyte infusion donor (not recorded which). It is not recorded whose cells these are; they may come from a transplant donor. Sequencing was performed on blood, either unsorted or a sorted T cell fraction (not recorded which). The V and J genes are TRBV11-2 and TRBJ2-2; maybe TRBD2 (6 bases). The CDR3 is CASSPRAGFGGELFF. CDR3 DNA sequence: TGTGCCAGCAGCCCCCGGGCGGGATTTGGCGGGGAGCTGTTTTTT.